The following is a T cell receptor (beta chain) sequence with its context. The data belong to a study of molecular identifiers for immune sequencing clone quantification. The wider study: Five portions were made in replicates from RNA of approximately 22,000 or 94,000 naive CD8 cells, and four underwent sequencing.

The bulk TCR libraries were made with methods described before and with listed TCR primers. TCRdb called the PCR reads again in MiXCR, with one record for every CDR3 protein. The sample consists of several thousand distinct CDR3 sequences, about 30% of them appearing once. The sequencing sample was made of naive CD8+ T cells from blood, with Jurkat cell RNA spiked in. Documented subset: FACS-sorted CD8+CD4-CCR7+CD45RA+ naive T cells. The clonotype comes from a human donor in good health. Some libraries in this study had Jurkat cell RNA spiked in.

DNA of the CDR3: TGTGCCAGCAGCGTTCAGCGGGAGGGCCCTCCAGATACGCAGTATTTT. As protein: CASSVQREGPPDTQYF. The chain links TRBV9 to TRBJ2-3; 10 bases line up with TRBD2. The CDR3 runs 16 residues. V dropped 2 bases and J dropped 4; count of bases not matched to a gene: 7. Germline lookup yields CDR1 SGDLS and CDR2 YYNGEE. The complete variable domain, with remaining parts taken from reference TRBV9 and TRBJ2-3, reads DSGVTQTPKHLITATGQRVTLRCSPRSGDLSVYWYQQSLDQGLQFLIQYYNGEERAKGNILERFSAQQFPDLHSELNLSSLELGDSALYFCASSVQREGPPDTQYFGPGTRLTVL.